This TCR beta chain was documented in a study of cytomegalovirus exposure and HLA in healthy donors. Notes on the study in general: Subsequent analysis showed first-cohort TCR clusters tending to co-occur in more than 90 validation repertoires. Cytomegalovirus status, reportedly, was diagnosed with high specificity and sensitivity by the classifier.

The protocol was immunoSEQ multiplex PCR, while the TCRdb copy is restricted to in-frame clones and leaves out a portion. The repertoire has 220,000 or so clones, roughly 88% of them found once; the top ten carry over 12%. The donors were members of the approximately 120-subject validation cohort (separate from the roughly 680-subject first cohort). Trimming stripped 1 base from V and 5 bases from J, with 12 bases between. CDR1 and CDR2 (germline): SGHNT, YYREEE (reference sequence). CDR3 length: 15 amino acids. This clone was observed a handful of times. Its antigen is undetermined. This chain joins TRBV5-4 and TRBJ2-2; possible D gene TRBD2, 6 bases. The sequencing input was PBMCs. The TCR sequence derives from a woman aged 25-40 years in good health and CMV-seropositive. The CDR3 DNA reads as TGTGCCAGCAGCTTGTCGATGGGAGGAACCGGGGAGCTGTTTTTT. Encoded protein: CASSLSMGGTGELFF.